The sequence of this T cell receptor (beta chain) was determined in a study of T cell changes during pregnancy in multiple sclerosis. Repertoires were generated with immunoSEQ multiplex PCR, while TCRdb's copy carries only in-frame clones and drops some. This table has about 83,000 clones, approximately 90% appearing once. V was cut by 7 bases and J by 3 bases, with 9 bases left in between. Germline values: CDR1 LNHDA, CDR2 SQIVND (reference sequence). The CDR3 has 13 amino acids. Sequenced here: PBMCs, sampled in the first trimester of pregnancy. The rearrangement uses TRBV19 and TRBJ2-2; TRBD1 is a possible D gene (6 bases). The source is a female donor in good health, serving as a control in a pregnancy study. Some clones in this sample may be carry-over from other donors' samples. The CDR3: CASNYRDTGELFF. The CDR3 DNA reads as TGTGCCAGTAACTACAGGGACACCGGGGAGCTGTTTTTT.